What follows are 20 T cell receptor beta chains derived from one specimen sequenced in a study of T cell repertoires in cytomegalovirus infection. TCRdb ran MiXCR on the reads and lists one entry per CDR3 protein. This repertoire shows approximately 500,000 distinct CDR3 sequences, about 33% found once; its top ten account for under 20%. No antigen has been assigned to these receptors. The input for sequencing was cultured PBMCs, taken from culture after CMV antigen stimulation. These receptors all come from a human donor in good health (CMV status not recorded). Some clones in this sample may be carry-over from other donors' samples.

There are many counts of this clonotype. This chain uses TRBV10-3 with TRBJ2-3, with D uncertain. This CDR3 region has 16 residues. The germline CDR1 and CDR2 sequences are ENHRY and SYGVKD. V dropped 6 bases and J dropped 2 bases, with 18 bases sitting between them. CDR3 residues: CAIRTFDGKTTDTQYF. The CDR3 nucleotides are TGTGCCATCAGGACTTTCGACGGAAAAACCACAGATACGCAGTATTTT.

This clonotype was counted a few times. The chain carries TRBV10-3 and TRBJ2-3, with D possibly called TRBD1 or TRBD2 (5 bases each). CDR1 and CDR2 (germline): ENHRY, SYGVKD. The CDR3 loop spans 14 amino acids. V shed 11 bases and J shed 2 bases, with 17 bases lying between them. The CDR3 DNA reads as TGTGCCGCCAAACGGGACGCTTTCACAGATACGCAGTATTTT. It encodes CAAKRDAFTDTQYF.

The chain is built from TRBV2 and TRBJ1-1; D gene ambiguous. The germline gives CDR1 SNHLY, CDR2 FYNNEI. The CDR3 is 15 amino acids. V lost 1 base to trimming and J lost 6 bases, with 15 bases between them. The CDR3 here is CASSEGTSSPPEAFF. The DNA of the CDR3 is TGTGCCAGCAGTGAAGGGACCTCAAGTCCACCTGAAGCTTTCTTT. The full variable domain, its missing parts supplied by reference TRBV2 and TRBJ1-1, is EPEVTQTPSHQVTQMGQEVILRCVPISNHLYFYWYRQILGQKVEFLVSFYNNEISEKSEIFDDQFSVERPDGSNFTLKIRSTKLEDSAMYFCASSEGTSSPPEAFFGQGTRLTVV.

The rearrangement links TRBV6-2 or TRBV6-3 to TRBJ2-1, with D unresolved. CDR1 and CDR2 from the germline V gene are MNHEY and SVGEGT. This CDR3 is built from 13 residues. V dropped 6 bases and J dropped 9 bases, with 15 bases sitting between them. The CDR3 loop reads CASSLLGESEQFF. The CDR3, as DNA: TGTGCCAGCAGCCTCCTAGGTGAGAGTGAGCAGTTCTTC.

This chain joins TRBV7-2 and TRBJ2-5, with D tentatively TRBD1 or TRBD2 (5 bases each). Trimming took off 6 bases at V and 1 base at J, with 30 bases between the two ends. This CDR3 is 20 amino acids long. Germline CDR1 is SGHTA and CDR2 is FQGNSA. CDR3 DNA sequence: TGTGCCAGCAGGAATAGAGGGGAACAAGGAGCAGCCGCGCCCCAAGAGACCCAGTACTTC. It yields the protein CASRNRGEQGAAAPQETQYF.

The rearrangement links TRBV7-2 to TRBJ1-2; no firm D call. CDR1 SGHTA and CDR2 FQGNSA come from the germline V gene. V was pared by 2 bases and J by 7 bases, with 20 bases between. The length of the CDR3 is 16 residues. CDR3 region: CASSLTPLAVSGGYTF. In DNA form, the CDR3 reads TGTGCCAGCAGCTTAACCCCCTTGGCGGTTTCGGGTGGCTACACCTTC.

V and J are TRBV24-1 and TRBJ2-3, with TRBD1 identical over 9 bases. The CDR3 is 16 amino acids. CDR1 KGHDR and CDR2 SFDVKD come from the germline V gene. V lost 5 bases to trimming and J lost 4 bases; unmatched junction nucleotides: 9. For the CDR3, the DNA is TGTGCCACCAGTGTCACCGGGACAGGGTTTGCAGATACGCAGTATTTT. It is translated as CATSVTGTGFADTQYF.

This clonotype has just a few counts. This sequence joins TRBV12-3 or TRBV12-4 and TRBJ2-7, with D perhaps matching TRBD1 (6 bases). The length of the CDR3 is 14 residues. Trimming took 4 bases from V and 2 from J, leaving 12 bases between them. The DNA for the CDR3 is TGTGCCAGCAGTTCACAGGGACCGGCCTACGAGCAGTACTTC. Its translation: CASSSQGPAYEQYF.

CDR3 nucleotides: TGCAGTGCAACCTCAGGGATTAGCACCCCATCTGGGGCCAACGTCCTGACTTTC. Encoded protein: CSATSGISTPSGANVLTF. V is TRBV20-1 and J is TRBJ2-6, with D possibly TRBD1 on 5 matching bases. Trimming shortened V by 6 bases and J by 1 base, and 22 bases separated the two germline ends. Germline CDR1 DFQATT, CDR2 SNEGSKA (reference sequence). The CDR3 consists of 18 residues.

This chain uses TRBV19 with TRBJ1-5, with a tentative D call TRBD1 (6 bases). The germline V gene encodes CDR1 LNHDA and CDR2 SQIVND (reference sequence). The CDR3 runs 15 residues. With 4 bases removed from V and 1 base from J, the gap between germline ends came to 11 bases. CDR3 in amino acids: CASSNTGMSNQPQHF. CDR3 in DNA: TGTGCCAGTAGTAATACAGGGATGAGCAATCAGCCCCAGCATTTT.

This rearrangement joins TRBV10-2 to TRBJ2-5, with 7 bases fitting TRBD2. Germline-derived CDR1 and CDR2 are WSHSY and SAAADI. The ends lost 3 bases at V and 6 bases at J; junction bases unmatched: 7. The CDR3 extends over 14 amino acids. DNA of the CDR3: TGCGCCAGCAGTGATAGGGCGGGAGCCAAGACCCAGTACTTC. Amino acid sequence: CASSDRAGAKTQYF.

The chain combines TRBV7-2 with TRBJ1-1; maybe TRBD1 (5 bases). The V and J ends lost 5 bases and 0 bases respectively, with 16 bases between them. Germline V gene data show CDR1 as SGHTA and CDR2 as FQGNSA. The CDR3 runs to 16 residues. In DNA form, the CDR3 reads TGTGCCAGCAGCCCCCTGCGACAGAACATGAACACTGAAGCTTTCTTT. Translated: CASSPLRQNMNTEAFF. Combining the CDR3 with reference TRBV7-2 and TRBJ1-1 gives the whole variable domain GAGVSQSPSNKVTEKGKDVELRCDPISGHTALYWYRQSLGQGLEFLIYFQGNSAPDKSGLPSDRFSAERTGGSVSTLTIQRTQQEDSAVYLCASSPLRQNMNTEAFFGQGTRLTVV.

The chain carries TRBV27 and TRBJ2-2; D ambiguous. This CDR3 comprises 13 residues. In germline, CDR1 is MNHEY, CDR2 SMNVEV (reference sequence). V lost 1 base and J lost 7, with 7 bases in between. The CDR3 coding sequence is TGTGCCAGCAGTTTATTTCAGGACGGGGAGCTGTTTTTT. Translation: CASSLFQDGELFF.

J is TRBJ1-6 and V is TRBV28, with 8 bases identical to TRBD1. The CDR3 is made up of 18 amino acids. Trimming removed 4 bases from V and 10 bases from J; junction bases left unmatched: 18. CDR1 and CDR2 from the germline V gene are MDHEN and SYDVKM. The CDR3 nucleotides are TGTGCCAGCAGTTCCCCGAACAGGGGGAGGGTAGTAAGCTCACCCCTCCACTTT. It yields the protein CASSSPNRGRVVSSPLHF.

This clonotype was found a few times. DNA of the CDR3: TGTGCCAGCCTCCGAGTGGAGCAGTACGTC. Amino acid sequence: CASLRVEQYV. The J gene is TRBJ2-7, the V gene TRBV6-2 or TRBV6-3; D unresolved. V gave up 8 bases and J gave up 7 bases, with 9 bases separating them. Germline V gene data show CDR1 as MNHEY and CDR2 as SVGEGT. The length of the CDR3 is 10 residues.

The chain employs TRBV14 and TRBJ2-5; tentatively, D is TRBD1 (6 bases). Trimming pared 4 bases from V and 5 bases from J, leaving 17 bases between. This CDR3 comprises 15 residues. CDR1 and CDR2 (germline): SGHDN, FVKESK. This CDR3 reads CASSPIQGRAETQYF. The CDR3 DNA reads as TGTGCCAGCAGCCCGATTCAGGGGAGAGCGGAGACCCAGTACTTC.

This clonotype was counted between two and nine times. The chain joins TRBV30 to TRBJ1-1; TRBD1 is a possible D gene (5 bases). Germline V gene sequence: CDR1 GTSNPN, CDR2 SVGIG (reference sequence). The length of the CDR3 is 11 residues. With 7 bases removed from V and 11 bases from J, the gap between germline ends came to 17 bases. The CDR3 DNA follows: TGTGCCTTTACCACCGGGACGGCCGCTTTCTTT. Amino acids: CAFTTGTAAFF.

This clonotype has a handful of counts. The gene calls are TRBV11-2 and TRBJ2-5; D not certain. V gave up 5 bases and J gave up 5 bases, with 12 bases separating them. Germline CDR1 is SGHAT and CDR2 is FQNNGV. The CDR3 loop spans 13 amino acids. The CDR3 nucleotides read TGTGCCAGCAGCGCCATGTGGGCCGAGACCCAGTACTTC. Protein product: CASSAMWAETQYF.

The J gene is TRBJ2-7, the V gene TRBV27; D gene ambiguous. The CDR3 consists of 13 residues. Trimming shortened V by 6 bases and J by 11 bases, and 20 bases separated the two germline ends. Germline loops: CDR1 MNHEY, CDR2 SMNVEV (reference sequence). This CDR3 reads CASSSDQPIKEYF. The CDR3 DNA reads as TGTGCCAGCAGCTCGGATCAACCCATAAAGGAGTACTTC.

V usage is TRBV6-5 and J usage is TRBJ2-3; D gene ambiguous. V lost 7 bases, J lost 0 bases, and 14 bases lay in between. Germline V gives CDR1 MNHEY, CDR2 SVGAGI. This CDR3 is built from 15 residues. CDR3 coding DNA: TGTGCCAGCACCTTTTATGGGCCCAGCACAGATACGCAGTATTTT. Its translation: CASTFYGPSTDTQYF.